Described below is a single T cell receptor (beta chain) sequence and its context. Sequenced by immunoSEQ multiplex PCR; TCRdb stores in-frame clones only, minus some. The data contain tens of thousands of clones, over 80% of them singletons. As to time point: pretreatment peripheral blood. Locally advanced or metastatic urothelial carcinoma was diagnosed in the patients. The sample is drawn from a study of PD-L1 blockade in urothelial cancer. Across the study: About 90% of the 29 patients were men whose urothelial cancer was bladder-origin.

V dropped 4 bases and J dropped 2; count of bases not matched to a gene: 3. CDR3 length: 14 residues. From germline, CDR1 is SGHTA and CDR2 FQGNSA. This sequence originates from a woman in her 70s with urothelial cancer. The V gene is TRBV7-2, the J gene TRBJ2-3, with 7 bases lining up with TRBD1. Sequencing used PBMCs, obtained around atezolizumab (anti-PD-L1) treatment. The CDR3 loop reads CASSWDSHTDTQYF. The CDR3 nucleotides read TGTGCCAGCAGCTGGGACAGCCACACAGATACGCAGTATTTT.